This T cell receptor beta chain was sequenced during a study of cytomegalovirus exposure and HLA in healthy donors (dated by TCRdb to 2017 to 2019). At the level of the whole study: An earlier analysis of fewer than 750 of the donors reported roughly 300 Gb of sequence data and around 110 million unique TCR beta sequences obtained from about 170 million T cells. Roughly 300 gigabases of sequencing data and 75 million to 85 million unique TCR sequences made up an early release that covered several hundred HLA-typed donors. Among the roughly 370 genotyped donors, about 85% belonged to the genetic ancestry cluster associated with self-reported Caucasian donors. The aim of the study was to test whether cataloging public T cell receptors could identify signatures of past pathogen exposure. The study used immunosequencing to profile the T cell repertoires of more than 650 subjects and linked those repertoires to cytomegalovirus serostatus. Along with the roughly 670-subject first cohort, a separate validation cohort of around 120 different subjects was used. To predict cytomegalovirus infection status, the study combined high-throughput TCR immunosequencing, statistical association of individual TCRs with disease status, and machine learning. A later analysis re-analyzed previously published TCR beta repertoires from 660 or so donors and added high-resolution HLA genotyping to study TCR occurrence patterns. Rather than using new phenotypic data, the later analysis identified candidate immune exposures from TCR beta sequences and from how often those sequences occurred across donors. An earlier analysis of nearly 600 of the donors applied high-throughput TCR beta sequencing to assess whether each TCR beta V gene segment acted as functional or pseudogenic. Donor age, sex, ethnicity and CMV serostatus were collected together with the repertoire data. A later genetic analysis used genome-wide SNP genotypes for about three fifths of the 666 donors, treating that subset as a discovery cohort. All discovery cohort repertoires had been generated using a single sequencing platform. Class I and class II HLA loci were covered by the typing at four-digit resolution. The number of typed donors differed by locus: about 629-640 for A, B, C, DRB1 and DQB1; 522 for DQA1; approximately 600 for DPA1; and roughly 490 for DPB1. A handful of DR-DQ haplotypes were handled as single units for association and clustering because linkage in the cohort was strong. Among about 410 genotyped donors of the cohort, an average of approximately 220,000 unique TCR beta nucleotide sequences was sequenced per donor, of which about 19% were non-productive.

Points on this clone: Its antigen is not yet known.

The method behind the library was the immunoSEQ multiplex PCR assay. The multiplex PCR relied on a mix of 60 forward primers for TCR Vbeta segments and 13 reverse primers for TCR Jbeta segments. The CDR3 region of rearranged TCR beta genes was amplified from genomic DNA with a multiplex PCR assay. Amplified TCR beta libraries were sequenced as 87-base-pair reads on the Illumina HiSeq System. The source study handled its data this way. A later analysis counted tens of millions of unique TCR beta chains across the roughly 700 repertoires, and some 11 million of these chains were shared by at least two donors. To remove PCR and sequencing errors, raw reads were error-corrected and collapsed into unique sequences using a nearest-neighbor algorithm that merged closely related sequences. CDR3 sequences were aligned to IMGT reference sequences to assign V, D and J gene segments. Each retained sequence needed at least a six-nucleotide match to both a V gene segment and a J gene segment. Rearrangements were classified as productive when the CDR3 lacked stop codons and remained in frame with V and J, and all other rearrangements were classified as non-productive. CDR3 was defined by IMGT convention, running from the second conserved V-encoded cysteine to the conserved J-encoded phenylalanine. The earlier analysis of some 550 of the donors excluded any sequence lacking an unambiguous match to a single V gene segment. An earlier analysis of several hundred of the donors called V segments functional above 56.7% productive rearrangements and segregating when the between-donor standard deviation exceeded 5%. A statistical classification framework was developed to diagnose cytomegalovirus status using the catalog of TCR beta chain sequences. In a later analysis, V and J genes were assigned by comparing TCR nucleotide sequences against IMGT/GENE-DB human TR gene sequences. In a later analysis, CDR3 sequences and most-parsimonious VDJ recombination scenarios were assigned using the TCRdist pipeline. In a later analysis, every TCR beta chain was defined by the combination of its CDR3 amino acid sequence and its V-gene family, and reads without a unique V-gene family were dropped. In a later analysis, 450 to 600 highly shared, low-generation-probability nucleotide sequences were removed to address suspected cross-contamination and a sequencing artifact. For each public chain, a later analysis derived a clonal expansion index from normalized ranks of inferred template counts within each repertoire. Generation probabilities in a later analysis came from a VDJ recombination model fitted to out-of-frame rearrangements, and those results were checked against IGoR. A later analysis scored TCR-TCR, TCR-HLA and TCR-CMV co-occurrence with hypergeometric tests, applying a repertoire-size bias correction to TCR pairs. False discovery rates were estimated in a later analysis by permuting HLA or CMV assignments 20 times. In a later analysis, co-occurring TCRs were grouped with DBSCAN, and TCRdist sequence similarity was added when clustering was performed within HLA-allele-positive subsets. For co-occurrence clustering, repertoires with fewer than 30,000 or more than 120,000 public chains were excluded, along with about five repertoires with anomalous nucleotide sharing. Held by TCRdb, this immuneACCESS table contains in-frame sequences only and omits some clones. Under half of the omission traces to an unresolved V gene where checked; the cause of the rest is unknown. V and J calls and clone size are copied from that table; D and trimming were computed from the DNA. This sample's table has entries for more than 40,000 clones. The top ten clones comprise about 2.5% of the sample.

What the study reported, not specific to this receptor: A later analysis associated 15,000 to 20,000 TCR beta sequences with specific HLA alleles at a false discovery rate of 0.05. A later genetic analysis associated a missense DCLRE1C variant with V-gene and J-gene trimming of TCR beta chains, and an independent cohort replicated the association. In a later analysis, several top co-occurrence clusters were reported to appear linked to parvovirus B19, influenza, CMV and Epstein-Barr virus. In vitro tests confirmed that three of the cytomegalovirus-associated TCR beta chains recognize cytomegalovirus antigens. The authors suggested that the approach could potentially be extended to other disease states and immunological phenotypes. Compared with equally common non-associated chains, HLA-associated TCR beta chains in a later analysis were more clonally expanded and had lower generation probabilities. Because HLA typing was unavailable for some donors at each locus, only the typed subset was used in association tests. Broadly in line with IMGT annotations, most TCR beta V segments showed up in productive rearrangements about 87% or about 30% of the time in an earlier analysis of approximately 640 of the donors. The study listed around 160 TCR beta chains as associated with cytomegalovirus. According to a later analysis, most CMV-associated TCR beta chains appeared to be HLA-restricted, and the HLA associations seemed to be driven largely by CMV exposure. A further reported finding was that TCR beta sequences accurately predicted the HLA-A and HLA-B alleles for most subjects in the first cohort. Some IMGT-functional V segments, including TRBV6-2 and TRBV6-3, could not be told apart with the 87-base-pair reads, so those segments were excluded. Assigning TCR associations to individual alleles was difficult when HLA alleles, especially DR and DQ, strongly co-occurred. This cohort had only TCR beta chains sequenced, and the lack of alpha or paired-chain data limited which features could be detected. The presence/absence analyses assumed that sequencing depth was roughly uniform across donors, and that assumption may not be true. Cytomegalovirus status was reported to be diagnosed by the classifier with high specificity and sensitivity in both the original and validation cohorts. A group of highly shared sequence variants was considered likely to be a technical artifact of the sequencing pipeline. Most TCR sequences were seen in very few donors, while some public TCRs were found in many individuals. Compared with the approximately 600-donor mean, donors in an Asian-associated ancestry cluster had fewer N-insertions in productive TCRs, according to a later genetic analysis. Correlated functional status among segregating V segments might be attributable to linkage disequilibrium, but an unknown experimental factor could not be ruled out. Because counts were too low, around 18 rarely observed V segments, including chromosome 9 orphons, were left out of the earlier analysis of some 640 of the donors. In a later analysis, the rate of TCR association differed among HLA loci, with DRB1 alleles having the most associated TCRs and HLA-C alleles having the fewest. Immune exposure information for the cohort was limited to CMV serostatus.

The cohort was made up of roughly 670 healthy bone marrow donors. At the time of sampling, every cohort member was nominally healthy, though immune exposures that went unrecorded were likely present. The donor was CMV seronegative and was included in the group of 352 seronegative cohort members. Each donor provided a peripheral blood sample, and peripheral blood mononuclear cells were used for TCR beta sequencing. The Qiagen DNeasy Blood Extraction Kit was used to extract genomic DNA from the blood cell samples. For CDR1 and CDR2, the germline V gene (reference sequence) lists LNHNV and YYDKDF. The V end gives up 2 bases and the J end 1 base, leaving 8 bases in the junction not matched to a gene. The CDR3, from cysteine to phenylalanine, totals 16 residues. The DNA shown is the 48-base CDR3, in frame from base 1.

This clonotype was obtained from a female donor in good health and CMV-seronegative. Source material: PBMCs. This chain is built from TRBV15 and TRBJ2-7; 7 junctional bases match TRBD2. The CDR3 protein: CATSRPGSSGSYEQYF. The DNA sequence follows: TGTGCCACCAGCAGACCGGGCTCTAGCGGTTCCTACGAGCAGTACTTC.